These 25 T cell receptor beta chains share one sample of origin, sequenced in a study of blood T cell repertoires in COVID-19. Libraries were prepared by immunoSEQ multiplex PCR; TCRdb keeps only in-frame clonotypes and omits some of them. The sample has about 320,000 clones, 80% to 90% seen once. The sample comprised PBMCs or T cells enriched from blood (not recorded which). These receptor sequences come from a woman aged 18-30 years who had recovered from COVID-19.

This chain connects TRBV19 to TRBJ1-1; the match to TRBD1 covers 8 bases. The CDR3 runs to 15 residues. J was trimmed by 0 bases and V by 4 bases; bases with no gene match: 4. Germline loops: CDR1 LNHDA, CDR2 SQIVND (reference sequence). CDR3 protein: CASSTSGGMNTEAFF. The CDR3 region has the DNA TGTGCCAGTAGTACATCAGGGGGCATGAACACTGAAGCTTTCTTT.

The rearrangement joins TRBV7-2 to TRBJ2-7; 12 bases map to TRBD2. With V trimmed by 2 bases and J by 3 bases, 11 bases remained unmatched. Germline V gene data show CDR1 as SGHTA and CDR2 as FQGNSA. This CDR3 region has 18 residues. The CDR3 DNA reads TGTGCCAGCAGCTTACAGATCGGGACTAGCGGGCCCCACTACGAGCAGTACTTC. Translating gives CASSLQIGTSGPHYEQYF.

This chain connects TRBV30 to TRBJ1-2; D uncertain. Trimming removed 4 bases at V and 3 bases at J, with 12 bases between. This CDR3 comprises 13 residues. From germline, CDR1 is GTSNPN and CDR2 SVGIG (reference sequence). As DNA, the CDR3 is TGTGCCTGGAATGCAGGCCCTTACTATGGCTACACCTTC. Its protein product is CAWNAGPYYGYTF.

This clone occurred a few times. This rearrangement joins TRBV30 to TRBJ2-7; no clear D. Germline values: CDR1 GTSNPN, CDR2 SVGIG (reference sequence). The CDR3 is 12 residues long. V was trimmed by 0 bases and J by 4 bases, leaving 7 bases between them. The DNA of the CDR3 is TGTGCCTGGAGTGTATGGCAGTACGAGCAGTACTTC. It codes for CAWSVWQYEQYF.

The rearrangement joins TRBV6-5 to TRBJ2-5; a possible D gene is TRBD1 (5 bases). V lost 6 bases, J lost 0 bases, and 11 bases lay in between. The CDR3 runs 14 residues. Per the germline V gene, CDR1 is MNHEY and CDR2 is SVGAGI. The CDR3 loop is CASRYLGHQETQYF. CDR3 DNA sequence: TGTGCCAGCAGGTATCTGGGGCACCAAGAGACCCAGTACTTC.

This chain connects TRBV5-1 to TRBJ2-5, with D possibly being TRBD2 (5 bases). CDR3 length equals 13 residues. The germline V and J ends were trimmed by 0 bases and 3 bases, with 6 bases remaining between them. The V gene's germline CDR1 is SGHRS and CDR2 YFSETQ. The CDR3 is CASSLGREETQYF. The CDR3 nucleotides are TGCGCCAGCAGCTTGGGGCGGGAAGAGACCCAGTACTTC. The full variable domain, completed using reference TRBV5-1 and TRBJ2-5, is KAGVTQTPRYLIKTRGQQVTLSCSPISGHRSVSWYQQTPGQGLQFLFEYFSETQRNKGNFPGRFSGRQFSNSRSEMNVSTLELGDSALYLCASSLGREETQYFGPGTRLLVL.

This chain joins TRBV27 and TRBJ2-5; TRBD2 is a possible D gene (6 bases). Germline V gives CDR1 MNHEY, CDR2 SMNVEV (reference sequence). Trimming stripped 0 bases from V and 5 bases from J, with 16 bases between. The CDR3 is made up of 16 amino acids. The CDR3 DNA sequence: TGTGCCAGCAGTTTATCGGCCCGACTAGGCGGGGAGACCCAGTACTTC. Translation: CASSLSARLGGETQYF.

The CDR3 DNA follows: TGTGCCAGCAGTGAATTGCAGGGGGTGGGCACTGAAGCTTTCTTT. Protein sequence: CASSELQGVGTEAFF. The V call is TRBV25-1, the J call TRBJ1-1, with 7 bases aligning to TRBD1. CDR1 and CDR2 from the germline V gene are MGHDK and SYGVNS. The J segment lost 4 bases and the V segment lost 1 base, leaving 6 bases of the junction unmatched. CDR3 size: 15 residues.

V gene TRBV6-5 combines with J gene TRBJ2-2; D remains ambiguous. Trimming stripped 6 bases from V and 0 bases from J, with 8 bases between. Germline V lookup: CDR1 MNHEY, CDR2 SVGAGI. The CDR3 spans 14 residues. CDR3 in DNA: TGTGCCAGCAGACACAGAACGAACACCGGGGAGCTGTTTTTT. Translated: CASRHRTNTGELFF.

This chain uses TRBV28 with TRBJ2-1; D is perhaps TRBD1 (6 bases). Trimming left V 5 bases short and J 6 bases short, with 23 bases between. The CDR3 sequence is 17 residues long. Germline V gene lookup returns CDR1 MDHEN and CDR2 SYDVKM. The CDR3 DNA sequence: TGTGCCAGCAGTCGCCCCGGTTACAGGGTTGACAGCAATGAGCAGTTCTTC. Translated: CASSRPGYRVDSNEQFF.

V is TRBV20-1 and J is TRBJ2-7, with D possibly being TRBD1 (5 bases). Trimming removed 0 bases at V and 7 bases at J, with 7 bases between. The CDR3 runs 11 residues. Germline V gene data show CDR1 as DFQATT and CDR2 as SNEGSKA (reference sequence). The DNA for the CDR3 is TGCAGTGCTAGAGACCGACAGGAGCAGTACTTC. Its protein is CSARDRQEQYF.

This clone was recorded a few times. The chain uses TRBV2 and TRBJ1-1, with 10 bases lining up with TRBD1. Losses at the gene ends were 6 bases for V and 5 bases for J; bases not matched to a gene: 12. CDR3 length equals 16 residues. Germline CDR1 reads SNHLY; CDR2 reads FYNNEI. The CDR3 sequence is CASRDSAQGQGTEAFF. The CDR3 DNA sequence: TGTGCCAGCAGGGATAGTGCCCAGGGACAGGGGACTGAAGCTTTCTTT.

V usage is TRBV19 and J usage is TRBJ1-4; D possibly corresponds to TRBD1 (5 bases). Trimming stripped 3 bases from V and 0 bases from J, with 17 bases between. The CDR3 runs to 18 residues. In germline, CDR1 is LNHDA, CDR2 SQIVND (reference sequence). The CDR3 is CASSIRVNLFATNEKLFF. The CDR3 region has the DNA TGTGCCAGTAGTATCAGGGTCAACCTGTTTGCAACTAATGAAAAACTGTTTTTT. The full variable domain, completed using reference TRBV19 and TRBJ1-4, is DGGITQSPKYLFRKEGQNVTLSCEQNLNHDAMYWYRQDPGQGLRLIYYSQIVNDFQKGDIAEGYSVSREKKESFPLTVTSAQKNPTAFYLCASSIRVNLFATNEKLFFGSGTQLSVL.

The chain uses TRBV4-1 and TRBJ2-7, with 7 bases that match TRBD1. This CDR3 contains 16 residues. CDR1 is MGHRA and CDR2 is YSYEKL in the germline V gene. V shed 0 bases, J shed 2 bases, and the junction held 7 bases outside the gene matches. In nucleotides, the CDR3 is TGCGCCAGCAGCCAAGATCGAGTAGGGGGCCCCTACGAGCAGTACTTC. As protein: CASSQDRVGGPYEQYF.

V and J are TRBV2 and TRBJ2-1; 10 nucleotides line up with TRBD1. The CDR3 is made up of 16 amino acids. Trimming cost V 8 bases and J 1 base; bases outside gene matches: 8. Germline CDR1 is SNHLY and CDR2 is FYNNEI. CDR3 sequence (DNA): TGTGCCAGCGGAGGACAGGGGGGTTGGTCCTACAATGAGCAGTTCTTC. Protein product: CASGGQGGWSYNEQFF.

In its sample, this clone was seen once. The V gene is TRBV9, the J gene TRBJ1-2; the D gene is possibly TRBD1 (5 bases). In germline, CDR1 is SGDLS, CDR2 YYNGEE. V gave up 0 bases and J gave up 3 bases, with 12 bases separating them. There are 15 residues in the CDR3. The CDR3 sequence: CASSVEEGAYYGYTF. The CDR3 DNA reads as TGTGCCAGCAGCGTAGAAGAAGGGGCATACTATGGCTACACCTTC. Full variable domain (missing parts from reference TRBV9 and TRBJ1-2): DSGVTQTPKHLITATGQRVTLRCSPRSGDLSVYWYQQSLDQGLQFLIQYYNGEERAKGNILERFSAQQFPDLHSELNLSSLELGDSALYFCASSVEEGAYYGYTFGSGTRLTVV.

The gene calls are TRBV10-3 and TRBJ1-2, with a weak D call TRBD1 (6 bases). This CDR3 contains 15 residues. Trimming took off 10 bases at V and 0 bases at J, with 18 bases between the two ends. The germline CDR1 and CDR2 sequences are ENHRY and SYGVKD. The CDR3 loop is CATKPGHGANYGYTF. CDR3 DNA: TGTGCCACAAAACCGGGACATGGTGCTAACTATGGCTACACCTTC.

This chain links TRBV3-1 (or the pseudogene TRBV3-2) with TRBJ2-5; the D gene is possibly TRBD2 (6 bases). V lost 1 base and J lost 9, with 6 bases in between. The CDR3 runs to 11 residues. Germline V gives CDR1 LGHDT, CDR2 YNNKEL (reference sequence). This CDR3 reads CASSQGDSQYF. The CDR3 region has the DNA TGTGCCAGCAGCCAAGGGGACTCCCAGTACTTC.

This clone has only one observation. V and J are TRBV9 and TRBJ2-7, with D maybe TRBD1 (5 bases). V lost 0 bases and J 6 bases, leaving 13 bases between the germline ends. This CDR3 has 14 amino acids. CDR1 SGDLS and CDR2 YYNGEE come from the germline V gene. CDR3 nucleotide sequence: TGTGCCAGCAGCGTAGATCTTTCAGGGTCCGAGCAGTACTTC. Amino acid sequence: CASSVDLSGSEQYF.

The chain is built from TRBV6-5 and TRBJ1-2; no firm D call. The germline gives CDR1 MNHEY, CDR2 SVGAGI. Trimming removed 5 bases at V and 4 bases at J, with 5 bases between. CDR3 size: 11 residues. CDR3: CASSPGYGYTF. DNA of the CDR3: TGTGCCAGCAGTCCAGGCTATGGCTACACCTTC.

This clone was counted a few times. V is TRBV30 and J is TRBJ2-2; 9 bases agree with TRBD2. CDR3 size: 15 residues. Germline CDR1 GTSNPN, CDR2 SVGIG (reference sequence). The V gene end was trimmed by 4 bases and the J gene end by 6 bases; junction bases not matched to a gene: 9. CDR3 in DNA: TGTGCCTGGAAGACTAGCGGAACGGGAGCCGGGGAGCTGTTTTTT. It translates to CAWKTSGTGAGELFF.

This chain connects TRBV12-3 or TRBV12-4 to TRBJ1-1; no reliable D call. V lost 4 bases to trimming and J lost 0 bases, with 6 bases between them. This CDR3 has 13 residues. In DNA form, the CDR3 reads TGTGCCAGCAGTTCTACGGTGAACACTGAAGCTTTCTTT. Residues: CASSSTVNTEAFF.

This clone was counted a single time. The V and J genes are TRBV3-1 (or the pseudogene TRBV3-2) and TRBJ2-1, with 12 bases matching TRBD2. There are 15 residues in the CDR3. J gave up 6 bases and V 3 bases, and 3 bases lay outside the gene matches. Germline assignment: CDR1 LGHDT and CDR2 YNNKEL (reference sequence). CDR3 in amino acids: CASSQQGLAGNEQFF. The CDR3 nucleotides read TGTGCCAGCAGCCAGCAGGGACTAGCGGGCAATGAGCAGTTCTTC.

The J gene is TRBJ2-7, the V gene TRBV7-9; 7 bases match TRBD1. There are 15 residues in the CDR3. The germline V gene encodes CDR1 SEHNR and CDR2 FQNEAQ (reference sequence). The trim removed 6 bases at V and 0 bases at J, leaving 8 bases unmatched. This CDR3 is CASSWDSGRSYEQYF. Here the CDR3 DNA reads TGTGCCAGCAGTTGGGACAGCGGCCGCTCCTACGAGCAGTACTTC.

J is TRBJ2-7 and V is TRBV9, with 7 bases that match TRBD2. V lost 0 bases and J lost 4; bases outside the gene matches: 4. Germline V gene sequence: CDR1 SGDLS, CDR2 YYNGEE. The CDR3 length is 14 residues. CDR3 sequence (DNA): TGTGCCAGCAGCGTAGAGGGGACTAAATACGAGCAGTACTTC. This gives the protein CASSVEGTKYEQYF.